Listed here are 19 T cell receptor beta chains from one sample, sequenced in a study of T-cell reconstitution after alpha-beta-depleted transplantation in children. Preparing the TCRbeta library involved the use of unique molecular identifiers. MiXCR, applied by TCRdb to the PCR reads, yields one record per CDR3 protein. The sample holds about 420,000 distinct CDR3 sequences, 15% to 20% seen once. Sequencing was performed on PBMCs, mostly from graft donor cells, taken 360 days after TCRalphabeta/CD19-depleted stem cell transplant. All receptors come from a boy under three years old who had a stem cell transplant for Wiskott-Aldrich syndrome, so the T cells may come from the graft donor.

This rearrangement joins TRBV5-1 to TRBJ2-7; 8 bases line up with TRBD1. Germline CDR1 and CDR2: SGHRS and YFSETQ. The junction had 7 bases not matched to a gene; V was cut back by 3 bases and J by 5 bases. The CDR3 sequence is 14 residues long. Here the CDR3 reads CASSSGQGVNEQYF. CDR3 DNA sequence: TGCGCCAGCAGCTCCGGACAGGGTGTCAACGAGCAGTACTTC. The full variable domain, its missing parts supplied by reference TRBV5-1 and TRBJ2-7, is KAGVTQTPRYLIKTRGQQVTLSCSPISGHRSVSWYQQTPGQGLQFLFEYFSETQRNKGNFPGRFSGRQFSNSRSEMNVSTLELGDSALYLCASSSGQGVNEQYFGPGTRLTVT.

V usage is TRBV10-3 and J usage is TRBJ2-2, with TRBD2 matching 8 bases. The length of the CDR3 is 14 residues. Germline-derived CDR1 and CDR2 are ENHRY and SYGVKD. Losses at the gene ends were 6 bases for V and 6 bases for J; bases not matched to a gene: 6. The CDR3 coding sequence is TGTGCCATCAGCCTGGGACTAGTTCCCGGGGAGCTGTTTTTT. Protein product: CAISLGLVPGELFF.

The chain combines TRBV20-1 with TRBJ2-2, with D maybe TRBD2 (6 bases). This CDR3 has 13 amino acids. Germline V gene data show CDR1 as DFQATT and CDR2 as SNEGSKA (reference sequence). The germline V and J ends were trimmed by 6 bases and 6 bases, with 14 bases remaining between them. The CDR3 DNA reads as TGCAGTGCCAAGAAGGGAGGCGCCGGGGAGCTGTTTTTT. Protein product: CSAKKGGAGELFF.

This clonotype was counted only a few times. V is TRBV6-5 and J is TRBJ2-1; D unclear. The CDR3 spans 12 residues. V gave up 6 bases and J gave up 9 bases, with 12 bases separating them. Germline values: CDR1 MNHEY, CDR2 SVGAGI. This CDR3 reads CASSPSLGEQFF. In DNA form, the CDR3 reads TGTGCCAGCAGCCCCTCCTTGGGTGAGCAGTTCTTC.

At least ten counts were recorded for this clonotype. The chain joins TRBV27 to TRBJ2-7; TRBD1 aligns across 8 bases. Germline lookup yields CDR1 MNHEY and CDR2 SMNVEV (reference sequence). The trim removed 2 bases at V and 2 bases at J, leaving 5 bases unmatched. The CDR3 runs to 15 residues. CDR3 sequence (DNA): TGTGCCAGCAGTTTACAGGACAGGGCCCCCTACGAGCAGTACTTC. Translated, it gives CASSLQDRAPYEQYF.

Here the CDR3 DNA reads TGCAGTGCTAGTTGGACAGGCCACGAGCAGTACTTC. Protein: CSASWTGHEQYF. This rearrangement joins TRBV20-1 to TRBJ2-7; 7 positions agree with TRBD1. Trimming at V came to 3 bases and at J to 5 bases, leaving 4 bases not matched to a gene. From germline, CDR1 is DFQATT and CDR2 SNEGSKA (reference sequence). The CDR3 consists of 12 residues.

The V and J genes are TRBV6-2 or TRBV6-3 and TRBJ2-2; unclear D gene. Germline V gene lookup returns CDR1 MNHEY and CDR2 SVGEGT. There are 15 residues in the CDR3. With 6 bases removed from V and 2 bases from J, the gap between germline ends came to 13 bases. In nucleotides, the CDR3 is TGTGCCAGCAGCGCTGGACGGCCTAACACCGGGGAGCTGTTTTTT. It is translated as CASSAGRPNTGELFF.

This sequence joins TRBV6-5 and TRBJ2-7; 10 bases align to TRBD2. J gave up 2 bases and V 4 bases, and 5 bases lay outside the gene matches. From germline, CDR1 is MNHEY and CDR2 SVGAGI. The CDR3 has 15 residues. The CDR3 coding sequence is TGTGCCAGCAGTTCGAGGACTAGCGGTCCCTACGAGCAGTACTTC. Residues: CASSSRTSGPYEQYF.

The V call is TRBV28, the J call TRBJ2-3, with TRBD1 matching 12 bases. V lost 5 bases to trimming and J lost 3 bases; unmatched junction nucleotides: 6. The CDR3 is 16 residues long. Germline V gene sequence: CDR1 MDHEN, CDR2 SYDVKM. As DNA, the CDR3 is TGTGCCAGCAGTGCGCCGGGACAGGGGGCGACAGATACGCAGTATTTT. This translates into CASSAPGQGATDTQYF.

This clonotype has just a few counts. The J gene is TRBJ2-7, the V gene TRBV29-1, with D possibly called TRBD1 or TRBD2 (5 bases each). Trimming pared 7 bases from V and 6 bases from J, leaving 22 bases between. CDR3 length equals 14 residues. Germline assignment: CDR1 SQVTM and CDR2 ANQGSEA. The CDR3 DNA reads as TGCAGCGCTGGACCGGGACCCACGTCTTCCGAGCAGTACTTC. It encodes CSAGPGPTSSEQYF.

For this clonotype: Its ends do not fully match the called genes, so a read error is possible. The chain's CDR3 is CASSFWSRDLRF. The CDR3 DNA reads TGTGCCAGCAGCTTTTGGAGTAGGGACCTACGATTC. The V and J genes are TRBV11-2 and TRBJ1-2; tentatively, D is TRBD1 (5 bases). CDR1 is SGHAT, CDR2 FQNNGV, per germline. The CDR3 loop spans 12 amino acids.

This clonotype has more than one count but fewer than ten. The chain links TRBV7-2 to TRBJ1-2; maybe TRBD1 (6 bases). Germline V gives CDR1 SGHTA, CDR2 FQGNSA. V dropped 3 bases and J dropped 1 base, with 9 bases sitting between them. The CDR3 runs to 14 residues. The CDR3 sequence: CASSLDSLNYGYTF. The CDR3 bases are TGTGCCAGCAGCTTGGACAGCCTTAACTATGGCTACACCTTC.

Ten or more counts support this clonotype. The V call is TRBV7-2, the J call TRBJ2-7; the match to TRBD1 covers 8 bases. From germline, CDR1 is SGHTA and CDR2 FQGNSA. J lost 6 bases, V lost 5 bases, and 6 bases had no gene match. This CDR3 comprises 13 residues. The CDR3 loop reads CASSGTGGIEQYF. In nucleotides, the CDR3 is TGTGCCAGCAGCGGGACAGGAGGTATCGAGCAGTACTTC. The variable domain in full, with the rest retrieved from reference TRBV7-2 and TRBJ2-7, is GAGVSQSPSNKVTEKGKDVELRCDPISGHTALYWYRQSLGQGLEFLIYFQGNSAPDKSGLPSDRFSAERTGGSVSTLTIQRTQQEDSAVYLCASSGTGGIEQYFGPGTRLTVT.

The V call is TRBV28, the J call TRBJ2-5; the match to TRBD1 covers 10 bases. CDR1 MDHEN and CDR2 SYDVKM come from the germline V gene. CDR3 size: 15 residues. The ends lost 6 bases at V and 5 bases at J; junction bases unmatched: 9. The CDR3 sequence: CASRQTGGTKETQYF. CDR3 sequence (DNA): TGTGCCAGCAGACAGACAGGGGGCACGAAGGAGACCCAGTACTTC.

The chain recombines TRBV5-5 with TRBJ1-6; 7 bases fit TRBD1. Per the germline V gene, CDR1 is SGHKS and CDR2 is YYEKEE (reference sequence). The CDR3 length is 16 residues. Trimming at V came to 1 base and at J to 9 bases, leaving 10 bases not matched to a gene. The CDR3 DNA sequence: TGTGCCAGCAGCTTGACATTGGGACAGTTAATTTCACCCCTCCACTTT. This encodes CASSLTLGQLISPLHF.

A few counts support this clonotype. This chain joins TRBV5-8 and TRBJ2-7; D gene unclear. The V and J ends lost 3 bases and 5 bases respectively, with 9 bases between them. Germline-derived CDR1 and CDR2 are SGHTS and YDEGEE. This CDR3 is built from 12 residues. This CDR3 is CASSSSGDEQYF. CDR3 DNA: TGTGCCAGCAGCTCGTCAGGAGACGAGCAGTACTTC.

This clonotype has more than one count but fewer than ten. CDR3 nucleotide sequence: TGTGCCAGCAGTCGCCGGACTATCTACGAGCAGTACTTC. Protein product: CASSRRTIYEQYF. The chain links TRBV6-6 to TRBJ2-7, with TRBD2 as a possible D gene (6 bases). The CDR3 length is 13 residues. Germline values: CDR1 MNHNY, CDR2 SVGAGI (reference sequence). V dropped 5 bases and J dropped 3 bases, with 11 bases sitting between them.

At least ten counts were recorded for this clonotype. The rearrangement uses TRBV5-1 and TRBJ2-1; 11 nucleotides agree with TRBD2. CDR1 SGHRS and CDR2 YFSETQ come from the germline V gene. This CDR3 has 15 amino acids. The J segment lost 13 bases and the V segment lost 1 base, leaving 10 bases of the junction unmatched. DNA of the CDR3: TGCGCCAGCAGCTTGTCACTAGCGGGAGCCGGTCCCCAGTTCTTC. This gives the protein CASSLSLAGAGPQFF.

This clonotype has just a few counts. This chain links TRBV11-2 with TRBJ2-1; D remains ambiguous. CDR3 length: 14 amino acids. Germline lookup yields CDR1 SGHAT and CDR2 FQNNGV. V dropped 6 bases and J dropped 6 bases, with 15 bases sitting between them. CDR3 nucleotides: TGTGCCAGCAGGACTCTAGGTCTTGGCAATGAGCAGTTCTTC. It codes for CASRTLGLGNEQFF.